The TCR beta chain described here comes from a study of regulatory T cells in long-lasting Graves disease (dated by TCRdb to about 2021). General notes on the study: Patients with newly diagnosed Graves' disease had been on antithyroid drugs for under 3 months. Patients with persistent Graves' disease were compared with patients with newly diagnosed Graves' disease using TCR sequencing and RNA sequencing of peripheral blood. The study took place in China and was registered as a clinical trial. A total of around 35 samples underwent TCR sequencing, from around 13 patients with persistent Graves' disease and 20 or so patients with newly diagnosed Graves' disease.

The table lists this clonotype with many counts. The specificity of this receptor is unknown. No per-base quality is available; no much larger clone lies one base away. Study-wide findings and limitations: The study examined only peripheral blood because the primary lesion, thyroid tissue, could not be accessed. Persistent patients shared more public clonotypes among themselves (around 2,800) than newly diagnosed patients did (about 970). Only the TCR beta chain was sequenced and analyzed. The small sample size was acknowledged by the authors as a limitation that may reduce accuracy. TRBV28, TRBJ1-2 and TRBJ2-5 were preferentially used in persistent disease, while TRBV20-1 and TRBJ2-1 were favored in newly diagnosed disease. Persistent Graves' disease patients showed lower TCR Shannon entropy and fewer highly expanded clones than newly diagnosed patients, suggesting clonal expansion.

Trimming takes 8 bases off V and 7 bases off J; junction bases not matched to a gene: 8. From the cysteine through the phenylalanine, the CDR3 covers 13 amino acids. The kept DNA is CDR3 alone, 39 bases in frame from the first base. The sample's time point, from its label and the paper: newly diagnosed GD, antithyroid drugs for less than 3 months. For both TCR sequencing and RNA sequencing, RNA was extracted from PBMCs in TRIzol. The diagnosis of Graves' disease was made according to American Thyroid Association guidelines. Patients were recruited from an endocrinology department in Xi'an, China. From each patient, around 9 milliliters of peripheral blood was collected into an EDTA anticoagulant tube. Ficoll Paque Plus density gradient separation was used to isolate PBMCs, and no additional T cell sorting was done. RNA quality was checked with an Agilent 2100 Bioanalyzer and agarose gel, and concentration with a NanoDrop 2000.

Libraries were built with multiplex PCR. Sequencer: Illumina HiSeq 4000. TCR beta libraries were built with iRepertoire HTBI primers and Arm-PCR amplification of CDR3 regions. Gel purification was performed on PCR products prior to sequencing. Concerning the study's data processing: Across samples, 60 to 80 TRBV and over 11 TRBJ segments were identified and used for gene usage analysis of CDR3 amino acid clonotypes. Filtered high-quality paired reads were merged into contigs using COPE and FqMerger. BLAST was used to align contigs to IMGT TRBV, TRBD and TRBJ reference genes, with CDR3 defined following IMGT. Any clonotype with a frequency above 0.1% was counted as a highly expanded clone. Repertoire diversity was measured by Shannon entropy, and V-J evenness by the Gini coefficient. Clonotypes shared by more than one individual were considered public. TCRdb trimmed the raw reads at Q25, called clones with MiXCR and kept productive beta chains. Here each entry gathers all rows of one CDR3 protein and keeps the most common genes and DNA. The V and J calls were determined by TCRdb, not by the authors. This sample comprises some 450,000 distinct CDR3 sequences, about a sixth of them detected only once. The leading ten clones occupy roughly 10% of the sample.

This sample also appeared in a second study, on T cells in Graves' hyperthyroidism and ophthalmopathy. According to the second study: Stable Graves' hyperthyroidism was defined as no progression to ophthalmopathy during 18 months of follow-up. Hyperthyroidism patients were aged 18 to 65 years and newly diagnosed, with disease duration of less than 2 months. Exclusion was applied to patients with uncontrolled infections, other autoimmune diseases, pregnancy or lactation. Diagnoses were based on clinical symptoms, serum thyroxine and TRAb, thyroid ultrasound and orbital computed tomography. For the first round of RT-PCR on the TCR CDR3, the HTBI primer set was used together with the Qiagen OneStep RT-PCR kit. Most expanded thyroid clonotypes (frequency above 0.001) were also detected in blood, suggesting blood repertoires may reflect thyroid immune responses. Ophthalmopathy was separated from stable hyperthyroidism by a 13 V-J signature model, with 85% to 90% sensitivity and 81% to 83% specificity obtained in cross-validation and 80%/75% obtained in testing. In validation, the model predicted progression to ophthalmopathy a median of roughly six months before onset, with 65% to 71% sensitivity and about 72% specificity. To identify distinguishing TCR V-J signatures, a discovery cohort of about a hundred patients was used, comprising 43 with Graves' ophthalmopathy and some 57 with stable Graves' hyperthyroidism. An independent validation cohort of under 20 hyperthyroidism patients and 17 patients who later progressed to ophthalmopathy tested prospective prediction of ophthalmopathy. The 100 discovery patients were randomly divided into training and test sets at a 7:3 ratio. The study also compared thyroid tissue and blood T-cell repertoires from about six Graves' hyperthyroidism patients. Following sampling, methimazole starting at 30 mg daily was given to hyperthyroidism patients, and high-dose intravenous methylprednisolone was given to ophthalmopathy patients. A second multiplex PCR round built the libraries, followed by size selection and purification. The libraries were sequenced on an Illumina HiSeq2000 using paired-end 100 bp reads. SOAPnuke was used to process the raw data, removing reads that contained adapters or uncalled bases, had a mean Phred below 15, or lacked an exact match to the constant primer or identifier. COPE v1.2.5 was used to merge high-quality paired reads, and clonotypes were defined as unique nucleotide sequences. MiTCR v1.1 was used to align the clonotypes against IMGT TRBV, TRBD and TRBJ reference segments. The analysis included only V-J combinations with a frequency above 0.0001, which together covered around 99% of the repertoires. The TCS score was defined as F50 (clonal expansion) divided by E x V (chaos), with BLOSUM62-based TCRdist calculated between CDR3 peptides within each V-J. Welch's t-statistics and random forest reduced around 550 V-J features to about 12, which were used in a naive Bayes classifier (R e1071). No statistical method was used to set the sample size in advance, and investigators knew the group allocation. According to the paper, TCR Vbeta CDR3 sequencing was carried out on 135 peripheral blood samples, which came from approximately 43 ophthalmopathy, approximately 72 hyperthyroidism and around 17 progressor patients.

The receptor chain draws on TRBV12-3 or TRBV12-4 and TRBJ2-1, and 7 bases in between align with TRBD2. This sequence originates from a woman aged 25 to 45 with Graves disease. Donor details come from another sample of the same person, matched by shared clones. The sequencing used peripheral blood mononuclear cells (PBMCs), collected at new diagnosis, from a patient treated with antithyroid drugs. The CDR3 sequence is CASARTSNNEQFF. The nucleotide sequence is TGTGCCAGCGCCCGGACTAGTAATAATGAGCAGTTCTTC.